The rows below give T cell receptor beta chains drawn from one sample of a study of response to subunit inactivated influenza vaccine. TCRdb redid the calling of the RT-PCR reads with MiXCR, one entry per CDR3 protein. Of more than 400,000 distinct CDR3 sequences detected, over 9.5% appear once; the ten largest clones hold 10% to 15%. Sequencing was performed on PBMCs from blood, taken roughly 48 days after vaccination. Receptors originate from a man aged 50-59 years who received an inactivated influenza vaccine. Each CDR3 is given with its conserved first and last residue.

v_gene: TRBV12-3/TRBV12-4
j_gene: TRBJ1-2
CDR3aa: CASSLSRASNYGYTF

v_gene: TRBV7-2
j_gene: TRBJ1-5
CDR3aa: CASSFQGGSNQPQHF

v_gene: TRBV20-1
j_gene: TRBJ2-1
CDR3aa: CSADGTGAYNEQFF

v_gene: TRBV24-1
j_gene: TRBJ2-1
CDR3aa: CATSDQRERLFEQFF

v_gene: TRBV5-6
j_gene: TRBJ2-1
CDR3aa: CASTGGAGNEQFF

v_gene: TRBV6-1
j_gene: TRBJ1-1
CDR3aa: CASSESRDREAFF

v_gene: TRBV7-9
j_gene: TRBJ2-4
CDR3aa: CASTELLAKNIQYF

v_gene: TRBV7-9
j_gene: TRBJ1-1
CDR3aa: CASSLGGVMNTEAFF

v_gene: TRBV5-1
j_gene: TRBJ2-5
CDR3aa: CASSLGRQETQYF

v_gene: TRBV5-6
j_gene: TRBJ2-1
CDR3aa: CASSFWTSENEQFF

v_gene: TRBV12-3/TRBV12-4
j_gene: TRBJ2-3
CDR3aa: CASSFFGASTDTQYF

v_gene: TRBV6-4
j_gene: TRBJ2-7
CDR3aa: CASSDCGPAGDEQHF

v_gene: TRBV24-1
j_gene: TRBJ1-2
CDR3aa: CATSDTISTGGHGYTF

v_gene: TRBV15
j_gene: TRBJ2-5
CDR3aa: CATSRSLAGGVETQYF

v_gene: TRBV7-3
j_gene: TRBJ2-3
CDR3aa: CASSLSARTDTQYF

v_gene: TRBV12-3/TRBV12-4
j_gene: TRBJ1-2
CDR3aa: CASSITGYGYTF

v_gene: TRBV12-3/TRBV12-4
j_gene: TRBJ1-2
CDR3aa: CASSLGQGSPNYGYTF